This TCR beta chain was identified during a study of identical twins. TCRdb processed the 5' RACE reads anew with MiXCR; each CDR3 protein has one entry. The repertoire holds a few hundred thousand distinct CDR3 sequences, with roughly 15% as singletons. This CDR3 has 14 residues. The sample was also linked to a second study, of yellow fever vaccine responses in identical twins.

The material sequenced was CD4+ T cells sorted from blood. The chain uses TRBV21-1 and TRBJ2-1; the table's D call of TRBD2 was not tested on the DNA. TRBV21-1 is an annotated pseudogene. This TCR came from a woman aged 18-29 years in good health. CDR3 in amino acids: CPRAGGERYNEQFF. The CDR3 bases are TGTCCCCGAGCCGGTGGGGAGCGGTACAATGAGCAGTTCTTC.